The T cell receptor beta chain under discussion was sequenced for a study of cytotoxic CD8 clonotypes in ibrutinib-treated CLL. Generated by immunoSEQ multiplex PCR, the TCRdb table keeps only in-frame clones and is missing some. The sample contains 57,000 or so clones, around 52% of which appear only once. The sequencing used PBMCs, collected at disease progression, from a patient treated with ibrutinib. This receptor was obtained from a human donor with chronic lymphocytic leukemia.

CDR3 DNA sequence: TGCGCCAGCAGCCAAGATCTGCGGCGGGTCGCCTACGAGCAGTACTTC. Amino acid sequence: CASSQDLRRVAYEQYF. The V call is TRBV4-3, the J call TRBJ2-7; D possibly corresponds to TRBD2 (5 bases). From germline, CDR1 is LGHNA and CDR2 YSLEER. The CDR3 sequence is 16 residues long. V lost 0 bases to trimming and J lost 2 bases, with 14 bases between them.